This T cell receptor (beta chain) was recorded in a study of graft-versus-host responses after intestinal transplantation. Study-level background: Multivisceral, liver-intestinal, or isolated intestinal transplants were given to recipients. Study results and limitations: Allografts of patients with graft-donor T cell macrochimerism showed high graft-versus-host to host-versus-graft clone ratios. Analysis identified GvH clones in recipient marrow, with some appearing first in ileum or blood.

For this clone: Its cognate antigen is unknown.

The data were produced by immunoSEQ multiplex PCR, yet TCRdb's version contains in-frame clones alone and is incomplete. The sample lists about 29,000 clones; 85% to 95% were seen once. From germline, CDR1 is MDHEN and CDR2 SYDVKM. This CDR3 comprises 14 residues. Trimming stripped 5 bases from V and 4 bases from J, with 14 bases between. The sample was PBMCs, taken approximately ten weeks after intestinal transplant. This sequence was found in a human patient who received an intestinal transplant, so some T cells may come from the graft donor. The chain has TRBV28 and TRBJ1-2; a weak D match, TRBD1 (6 bases). CDR3: CASSPAGQSYGYTF. The CDR3 coding sequence is TGTGCCAGCAGTCCAGCCGGACAGAGCTATGGCTACACCTTC.